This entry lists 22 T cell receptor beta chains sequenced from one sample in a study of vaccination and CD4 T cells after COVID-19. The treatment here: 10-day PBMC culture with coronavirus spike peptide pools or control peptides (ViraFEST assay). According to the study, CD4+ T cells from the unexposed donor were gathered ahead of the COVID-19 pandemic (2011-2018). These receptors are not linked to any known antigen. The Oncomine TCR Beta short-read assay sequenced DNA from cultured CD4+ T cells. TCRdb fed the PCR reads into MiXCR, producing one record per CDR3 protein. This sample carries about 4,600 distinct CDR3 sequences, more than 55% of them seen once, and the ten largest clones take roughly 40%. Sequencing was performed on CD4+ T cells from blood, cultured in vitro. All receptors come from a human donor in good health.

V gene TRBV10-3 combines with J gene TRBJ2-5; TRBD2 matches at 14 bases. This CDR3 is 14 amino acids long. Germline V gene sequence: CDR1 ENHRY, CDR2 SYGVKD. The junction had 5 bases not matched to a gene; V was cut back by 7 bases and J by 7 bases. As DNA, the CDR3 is TGTGCCATCAAAGGGACTAGCGGGGGTGGGACCCAGTACTTC. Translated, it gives CAIKGTSGGGTQYF.

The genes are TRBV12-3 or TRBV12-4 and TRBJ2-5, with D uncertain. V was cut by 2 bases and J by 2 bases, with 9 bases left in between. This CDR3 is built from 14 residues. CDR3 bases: TGTGCCAGCAGTTTATTTGAAGGACAAGAGACCCAGTACTTC. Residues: CASSLFEGQETQYF.

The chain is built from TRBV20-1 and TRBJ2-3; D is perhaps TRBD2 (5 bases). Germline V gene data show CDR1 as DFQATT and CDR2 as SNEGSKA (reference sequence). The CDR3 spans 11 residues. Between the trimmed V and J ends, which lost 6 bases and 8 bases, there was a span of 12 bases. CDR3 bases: TGCAGTGCCGGGAACATGGTTACGCAGTATTTT. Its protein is CSAGNMVTQYF.

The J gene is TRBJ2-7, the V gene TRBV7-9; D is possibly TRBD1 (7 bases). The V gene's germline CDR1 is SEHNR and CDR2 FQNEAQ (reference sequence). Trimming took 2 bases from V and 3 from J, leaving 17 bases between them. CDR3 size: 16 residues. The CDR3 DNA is TGTGCCAGCAGCTTACTGAAAGGGACAGCGGGCTACGAGCAGTACTTC. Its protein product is CASSLLKGTAGYEQYF.

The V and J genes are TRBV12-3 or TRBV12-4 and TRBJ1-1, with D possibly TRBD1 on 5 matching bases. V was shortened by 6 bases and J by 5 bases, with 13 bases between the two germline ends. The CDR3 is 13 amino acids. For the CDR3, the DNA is TGTGCCAGCAGCAAGCAGGGCCCAACTGAAGCTTTCTTT. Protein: CASSKQGPTEAFF.

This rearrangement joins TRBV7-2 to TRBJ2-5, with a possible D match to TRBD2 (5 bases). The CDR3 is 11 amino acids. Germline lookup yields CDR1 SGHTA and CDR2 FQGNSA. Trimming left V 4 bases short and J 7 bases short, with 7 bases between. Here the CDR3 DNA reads TGTGCCAGCAGCTCCGGGGTGACCCAGTACTTC. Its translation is CASSSGVTQYF.

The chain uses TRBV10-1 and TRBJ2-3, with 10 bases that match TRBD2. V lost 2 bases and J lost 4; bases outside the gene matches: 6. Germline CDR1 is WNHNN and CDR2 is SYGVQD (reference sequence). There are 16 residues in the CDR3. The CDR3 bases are TGCGCCAGCAGTGAGCCTAGCGGGAGCGGGGCAGATACGCAGTATTTT. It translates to CASSEPSGSGADTQYF.

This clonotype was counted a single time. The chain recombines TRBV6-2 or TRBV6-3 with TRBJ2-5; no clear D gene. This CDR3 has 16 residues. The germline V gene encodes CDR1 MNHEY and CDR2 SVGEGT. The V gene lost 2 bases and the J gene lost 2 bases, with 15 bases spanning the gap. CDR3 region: CASSYPLTSPQETQYF. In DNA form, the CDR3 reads TGTGCCAGCAGTTACCCCTTGACATCTCCACAAGAGACCCAGTACTTC.

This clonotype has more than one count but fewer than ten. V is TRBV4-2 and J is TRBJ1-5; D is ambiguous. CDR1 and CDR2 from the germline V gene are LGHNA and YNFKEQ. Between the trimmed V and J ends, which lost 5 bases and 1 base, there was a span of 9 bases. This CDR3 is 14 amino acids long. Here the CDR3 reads CASSDYRSNQPQHF. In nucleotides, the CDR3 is TGTGCCAGCAGCGACTATAGAAGCAATCAGCCCCAGCATTTT.

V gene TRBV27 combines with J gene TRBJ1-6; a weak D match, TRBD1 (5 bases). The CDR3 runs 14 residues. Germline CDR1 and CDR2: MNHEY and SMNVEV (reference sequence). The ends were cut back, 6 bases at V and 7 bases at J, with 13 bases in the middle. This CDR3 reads CASSVFRQNSPLHF. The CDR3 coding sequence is TGTGCCAGCAGCGTATTTCGACAGAATTCACCCCTCCACTTT.

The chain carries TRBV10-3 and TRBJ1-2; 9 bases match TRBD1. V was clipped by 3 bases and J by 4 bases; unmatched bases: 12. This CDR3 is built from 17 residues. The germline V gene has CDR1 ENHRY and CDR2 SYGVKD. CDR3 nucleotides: TGTGCCATCAGTGACCCGAAATTGGACAGGGGTTTCTATGGCTACACCTTC. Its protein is CAISDPKLDRGFYGYTF.

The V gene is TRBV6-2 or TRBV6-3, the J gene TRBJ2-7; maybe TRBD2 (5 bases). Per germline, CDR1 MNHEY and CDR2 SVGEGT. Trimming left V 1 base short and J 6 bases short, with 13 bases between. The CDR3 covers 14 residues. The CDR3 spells CASSYFGEGSEQYF. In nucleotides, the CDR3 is TGTGCCAGCAGTTACTTTGGGGAAGGGAGCGAGCAGTACTTC.

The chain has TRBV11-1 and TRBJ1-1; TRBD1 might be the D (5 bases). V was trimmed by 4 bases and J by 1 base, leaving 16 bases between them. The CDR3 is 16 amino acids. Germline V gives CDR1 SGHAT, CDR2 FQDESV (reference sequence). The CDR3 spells CASSSPGLGPNTEAFF. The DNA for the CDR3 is TGTGCCAGCAGCTCGCCTGGGCTGGGGCCGAACACTGAAGCTTTCTTT.

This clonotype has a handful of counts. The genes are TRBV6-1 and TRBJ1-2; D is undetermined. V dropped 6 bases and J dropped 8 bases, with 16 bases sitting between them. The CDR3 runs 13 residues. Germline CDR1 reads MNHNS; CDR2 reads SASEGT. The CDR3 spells CASRREKSGGYTF. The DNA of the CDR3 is TGTGCCAGCAGACGAGAAAAAAGCGGGGGCTACACCTTC.

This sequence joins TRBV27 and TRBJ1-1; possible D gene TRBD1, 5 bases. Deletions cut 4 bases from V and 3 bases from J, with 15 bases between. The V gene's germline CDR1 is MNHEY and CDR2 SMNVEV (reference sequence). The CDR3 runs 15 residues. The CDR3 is CASSSSPGRYTEAFF. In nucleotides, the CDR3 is TGTGCCAGCAGTTCAAGCCCAGGGAGGTACACTGAAGCTTTCTTT.

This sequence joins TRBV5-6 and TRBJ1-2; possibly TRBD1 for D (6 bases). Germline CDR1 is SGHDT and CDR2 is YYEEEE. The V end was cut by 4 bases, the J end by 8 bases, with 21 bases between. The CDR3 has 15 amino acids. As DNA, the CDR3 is TGTGCCAGCAGCCCCGAGGACAGTCCGAGAGAGGGCTACACCTTC. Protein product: CASSPEDSPREGYTF.

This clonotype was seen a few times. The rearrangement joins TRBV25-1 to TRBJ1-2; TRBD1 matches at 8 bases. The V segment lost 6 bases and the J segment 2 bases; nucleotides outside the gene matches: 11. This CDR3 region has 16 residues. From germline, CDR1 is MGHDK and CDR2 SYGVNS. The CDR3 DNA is TGTGCCAGCAGCCAACGCGGACAGGGAAGGAACTATGGCTACACCTTC. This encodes CASSQRGQGRNYGYTF.

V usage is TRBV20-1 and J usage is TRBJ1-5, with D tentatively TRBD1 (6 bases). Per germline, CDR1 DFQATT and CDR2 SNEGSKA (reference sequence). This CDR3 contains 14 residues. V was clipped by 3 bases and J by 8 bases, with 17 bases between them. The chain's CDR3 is CSARGGAGQKPQHF. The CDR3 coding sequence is TGCAGTGCTAGGGGGGGGGCCGGCCAAAAGCCCCAGCATTTT.

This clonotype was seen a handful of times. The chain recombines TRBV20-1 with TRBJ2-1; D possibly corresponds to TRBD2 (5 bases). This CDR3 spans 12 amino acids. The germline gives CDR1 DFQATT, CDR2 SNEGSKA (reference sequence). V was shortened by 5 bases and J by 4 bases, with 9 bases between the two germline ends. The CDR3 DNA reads TGCAGTGCTGCCGGACTGTACAATGAGCAGTTCTTC. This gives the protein CSAAGLYNEQFF.

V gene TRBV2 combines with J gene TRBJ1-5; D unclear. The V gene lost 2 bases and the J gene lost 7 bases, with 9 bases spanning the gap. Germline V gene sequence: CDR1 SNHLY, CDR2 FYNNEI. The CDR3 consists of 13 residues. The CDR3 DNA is TGTGCCAGCAGTGAACAGGAGGACCAGCCCCAGCATTTT. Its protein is CASSEQEDQPQHF.

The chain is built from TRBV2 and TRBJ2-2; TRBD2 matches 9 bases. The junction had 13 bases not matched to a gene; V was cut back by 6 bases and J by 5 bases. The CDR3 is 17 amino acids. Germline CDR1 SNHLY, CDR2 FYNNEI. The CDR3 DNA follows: TGTGCCAGCAGGGCCCAGGGACTAGCAATCAGTACCGGGGAGCTGTTTTTT. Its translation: CASRAQGLAISTGELFF.

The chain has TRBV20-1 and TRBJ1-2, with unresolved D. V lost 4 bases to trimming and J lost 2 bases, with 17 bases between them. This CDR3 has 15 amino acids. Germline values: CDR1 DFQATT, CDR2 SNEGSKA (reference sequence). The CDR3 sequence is CSATPSERRNYGYTF. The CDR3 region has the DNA TGCAGTGCTACGCCTAGCGAAAGACGAAACTATGGCTACACCTTC.